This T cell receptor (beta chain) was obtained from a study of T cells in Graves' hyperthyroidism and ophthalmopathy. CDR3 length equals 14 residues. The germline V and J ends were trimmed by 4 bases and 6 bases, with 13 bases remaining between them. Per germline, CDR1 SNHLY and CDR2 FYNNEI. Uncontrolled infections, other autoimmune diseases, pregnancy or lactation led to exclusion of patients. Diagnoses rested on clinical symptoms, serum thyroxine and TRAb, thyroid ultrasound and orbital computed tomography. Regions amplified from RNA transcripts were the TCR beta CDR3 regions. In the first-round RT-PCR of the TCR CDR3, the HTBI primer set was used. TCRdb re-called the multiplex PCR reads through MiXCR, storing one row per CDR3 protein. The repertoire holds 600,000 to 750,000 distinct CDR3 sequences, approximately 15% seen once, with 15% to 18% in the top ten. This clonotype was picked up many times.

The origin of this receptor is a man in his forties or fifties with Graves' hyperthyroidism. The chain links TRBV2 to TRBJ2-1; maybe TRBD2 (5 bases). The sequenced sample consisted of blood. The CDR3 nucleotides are TGTGCCAGCAGTGTAAAGGGAGCCCTCAATGAGCAGTTCTTC. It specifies CASSVKGALNEQFF.